This entry describes one TCR beta chain. Its antigen is not known. Axillary draining lymph nodes of breast cancer patients supplied the node samples. This sample is part of a study of breast tumors, draining lymph nodes, adjacent tissues. Each CDR3 protein gets one entry after TCRdb re-called the multiplex PCR reads with MiXCR. The sample records 120,000 to 150,000 distinct CDR3 sequences, approximately 32% being singletons. Study-level findings and limits: Tumor repertoires ranked between lymph nodes and nontumor tissue in diversity, with V and J gene preferences. Luminal-like breast cancer showed significantly higher tumor–nontumor repertoire similarity than basal-like. Data only fit, rather than demonstrated, lymph node origin of most tumor T cells. Data fit most tumor T cells coming from lymph node, expanding in tumor.

Germline CDR1 is SQVTM and CDR2 is ANQGSEA. This CDR3 comprises 13 residues. Deletions cut 2 bases from V and 2 bases from J, with 9 bases between. The TCR sequence derives from a female donor with breast cancer. Some clones in this sample may be carry-over from other donors' samples. Sequenced: axillary lymph node tissue. V gene TRBV29-1 combines with J gene TRBJ2-5; D is perhaps TRBD2 (5 bases). CDR3 in amino acids: CSVEYRLQETQYF. CDR3 in DNA: TGCAGCGTTGAATACAGACTACAAGAGACCCAGTACTTC.